The clone carrying this T cell receptor beta chain showed up just once. CD45RA-negative memory and CD45RA+ naive subsets were split from the CD4+ cells. The data were obtained in a study of shared clonotypes between healthy human individuals. The CDR3 consists of 17 residues. Per germline, CDR1 SGHRS and CDR2 YFSETQ. V shed 1 base and J shed 2 bases, with 15 bases lying between them. Original methodology: Sequence data from immunoSEQ were junction-only and lacked quality scores; consequently, filtering differed. The data were produced by immunoSEQ multiplex PCR, yet TCRdb's version contains in-frame clones alone and is incomplete. V and J calls and clone size are as listed in that table; D and trimming were resolved from the DNA. The sample holds fewer than 400,000 clones, roughly 70% seen once.

The specimen sequenced was memory CD4+ T cells sorted from blood. Subset indicated: CD45RA-negative fraction. The sequence was collected from a man younger than 45 in good health. This chain joins TRBV5-1 and TRBJ2-2; D remains unclear. CDR3 loop: CASSLRWSVSNTGELFF. The CDR3 region has the DNA TGCGCCAGCAGCTTGCGCTGGAGCGTATCAAACACCGGGGAGCTGTTTTTT.